Included here is one TCR beta chain sequence, with context. Its antigen target is currently unknown. Per-nucleotide qualities are absent, and no much larger clonotype sits a single base away. In total, approximately 610 healthy bone marrow donors made up the cohort. At the time of sampling, every cohort member was nominally healthy, though immune exposures that went unrecorded were likely present. The donor was CMV seropositive and was included in the group of 250 to 300 seropositive cohort members. A peripheral blood sample was collected from each donor, and TCR beta sequencing was performed on peripheral blood mononuclear cells. The Qiagen DNeasy Blood Extraction Kit was used to extract genomic DNA from the blood cell samples. V lost 3 bases and J lost 14 bases; the stretch between them is 11 bases long. CDR1 and CDR2 are drawn from the germline V gene (reference sequence): DFQATT, SNEGSKA. Including the terminal cysteine and phenylalanine, the CDR3 comprises 10 residues. The read is trimmed to its CDR3 DNA, 30 bases read in frame from base 1.

The data stem from a study of cytomegalovirus exposure and HLA in healthy donors (dated by TCRdb to the late 2010s). In terms of the full investigation: According to an earlier analysis of 587 of the donors, about 170 million T cells yielded 117 million unique TCR beta sequences and more than 250 Gb of sequence data. A later genetic analysis used genome-wide SNP genotypes for about 60% of the roughly 700 donors, treating that subset as a discovery cohort. To decide whether each TCR beta V gene segment behaved as functional or pseudogenic, an earlier analysis of approximately 600 of the donors relied on high-throughput TCR beta sequencing. On average, roughly 250,000 unique TCR beta nucleotide sequences were sequenced per donor among a few hundred genotyped donors of the cohort, with 15% to 20% of those sequences being non-productive. In the later analysis, no new phenotypic data were used to find candidate immune exposures; instead, reliance was placed on TCR beta sequences and their occurrence across donors. About five DR-DQ haplotypes were treated as single units for association and clustering because of strong linkage in the cohort. To predict cytomegalovirus infection status, the study combined high-throughput TCR immunosequencing, statistical association of individual TCRs with disease status, and machine learning. Typing coverage varied by locus: about 620-630 donors for A, B, C, DRB1 and DQB1; 500 to 550 for DQA1; nearly 610 for DPA1; 400 to 480 for DPB1. The study aimed to test whether cataloging public T cell receptors could reveal signatures of past pathogen exposure. Approximately 300 gigabases of sequencing data and approximately 93 million unique TCR sequences were included in an early release covering several hundred HLA-typed donors. Donor age, sex, ethnicity and CMV serostatus were compiled together with the repertoire data. Of the roughly 400 genotyped donors, 81% fell in the genetic ancestry cluster associated with self-reported Caucasian donors. A later analysis re-analyzed previously published TCR beta repertoires from about 730 donors and added high-resolution HLA genotyping to study TCR occurrence patterns. HLA typing covered class I and class II loci at four-digit resolution. Along with the approximately 700-subject first cohort, a separate validation cohort of 120 different subjects was used. Every repertoire in the discovery cohort had been generated on one and the same sequencing platform. Using immunosequencing, the study profiled T cell repertoires from roughly 650 subjects and related those repertoires to cytomegalovirus serostatus. Study-wide conclusions, independent of this receptor: The study listed 164 TCR beta chains as associated with cytomegalovirus. According to a later analysis, parvovirus B19, influenza, CMV and Epstein-Barr virus appeared linked to several top co-occurrence clusters. In a later analysis, HLA-associated TCR beta chains showed more clonal expansion and lower generation probabilities than non-associated chains that were equally common. Three of the identified cytomegalovirus-associated TCR beta chains were confirmed in vitro to be specific for cytomegalovirus antigens. Across donors, most TCR sequences were observed very rarely, whereas some public TCRs were present in many individuals. Because some donors lacked HLA typing at each locus, the association tests relied only on the typed subset. In a later genetic analysis, fewer N-insertions in productive TCRs were reported among donors in an Asian-associated ancestry cluster than the approximately 670-donor mean. In a later genetic analysis, a missense DCLRE1C variant was associated with V-gene and J-gene trimming of TCR beta chains, and the association was replicated in an independent cohort. In a later analysis, around 17,000 TCR beta sequences were associated with specific HLA alleles at a false discovery rate of 0.05. The sequencing pipeline was judged likely to have produced a cluster of highly shared sequence variants as a technical artifact. Because counts were too low, roughly 18 rarely observed V segments, including chromosome 9 orphons, were left out of the earlier analysis of a few hundred of the donors. An earlier analysis of around 500 of the donors showed that most TCR beta V segments appeared in productive rearrangements either about 87% or about 30% of the time, which broadly matched IMGT annotations. The classifier was reported to diagnose cytomegalovirus status with high specificity and sensitivity in both the original cohort and the validation cohort. According to a later analysis, TCR association rates differed among HLA loci, with DRB1 alleles showing the most associated TCRs and HLA-C alleles showing the fewest. Assigning TCR associations to individual alleles was difficult when HLA alleles, especially DR and DQ, strongly co-occurred. Some IMGT-functional V segments, including TRBV6-2 and TRBV6-3, could not be told apart with the 87-base-pair reads, so those segments were excluded. In a later analysis, most CMV-associated TCR beta chains were found to appear HLA-restricted, with HLA associations seemingly driven largely by CMV exposure. A further reported finding was that TCR beta sequences accurately predicted the HLA-A and HLA-B alleles for most subjects in the first cohort. This cohort had only TCR beta chains sequenced, and the lack of alpha or paired-chain data limited which features could be detected. Linkage disequilibrium might explain the correlated functional status among segregating V segments, but an unknown experimental factor could not be excluded. For the cohort, immune exposure information was limited to CMV serostatus. According to the authors, the approach could potentially be generalized to other disease states and immunological phenotypes. Presence/absence analyses assumed roughly uniform sequencing depth across donors, an assumption that may not hold.

Receptor amplification or capture employed the immunoSEQ multiplex PCR assay. The multiplex PCR relied on a mix of 60 forward primers for TCR Vbeta segments and 13 reverse primers for TCR Jbeta segments. Amplification of the CDR3 region of rearranged TCR beta genes was performed with a multiplex PCR assay on genomic DNA. On the Illumina HiSeq System, the amplified TCR beta libraries were sequenced as 87-base-pair reads. Regarding the original processing steps: A later analysis tallied 75 million to 85 million unique TCR beta chains across the 660 or so repertoires, and about 12 million of those chains were shared by two or more donors. Raw reads were error-corrected and collapsed into unique sequences with a nearest-neighbor algorithm that merged closely related sequences to remove PCR and sequencing errors. V, D and J gene segments were assigned by aligning CDR3 sequences to IMGT reference sequences. Each retained sequence needed at least a six-nucleotide match to both a V gene segment and a J gene segment. A rearrangement counted as productive if the CDR3 had no stop codons and remained in frame with V and J, and every other rearrangement counted as non-productive. Following IMGT convention, CDR3 was defined as the stretch from the second conserved V-encoded cysteine up to the conserved J-encoded phenylalanine. The earlier analysis of about 610 of the donors excluded sequences that lacked an unambiguous match to a single V gene segment. An earlier analysis of almost 600 of the donors classified V segments as functional when productive rearrangements were above 56.7% and as segregating when the standard deviation between donors was above 5%. A statistical classification framework was built to diagnose cytomegalovirus status from the catalog of TCR beta chain sequences. V and J gene assignment, in a later analysis, came from comparing TCR nucleotide sequences with IMGT/GENE-DB human TR gene sequences. In a later analysis, CDR3 sequences and most-parsimonious VDJ recombination scenarios were assigned using the TCRdist pipeline. A later analysis defined each TCR beta chain by its CDR3 amino acid sequence plus V-gene family, and excluded reads lacking a unique V-gene family. As a way to deal with suspected cross-contamination and a sequencing artifact, a later analysis dropped approximately 590 nucleotide sequences that were highly shared and had low generation probability. For each public chain, a later analysis derived a clonal expansion index from normalized ranks of inferred template counts within each repertoire. In a later analysis, generation probabilities were computed with a VDJ recombination model fitted to out-of-frame rearrangements, and the resulting probabilities were checked against IGoR. Hypergeometric tests were used in a later analysis to score TCR-TCR, TCR-HLA and TCR-CMV co-occurrence, with a repertoire-size bias correction applied to the TCR pairs. False discovery rates were estimated in a later analysis by permuting HLA or CMV assignments 20 times. In a later analysis, co-occurring TCRs were grouped using DBSCAN, and TCRdist sequence similarity was added for clustering within HLA-allele-positive subsets. Repertoires with fewer than 30,000 or more than 120,000 public chains, plus five repertoires with anomalous nucleotide sharing, were excluded from co-occurrence clustering. TCRdb took over this immuneACCESS table, retaining in-frame rearrangements with V and J assigned. Such tables are incomplete; in checked studies, under half of the missing clones stem from an unresolved V gene, and the remainder is unexplained. Clone size and V and J calls were adopted from that table, with D and trimming inferred from the DNA. Across this sample there are around 150,000 clones, with about four fifths seen only once. Jointly, the top ten make up about 5.9% of the sample.

Sequencing input: PBMCs. This receptor was identified in a man between 45 and 60 years old in good health and CMV-seropositive. The receptor chain draws on TRBV20-1 and TRBJ2-1; 6 matching bases give a weak D call of TRBD2. The nucleotide sequence is TGCAGTGCTAGGTGGGGGGAGGAGTTCTTC. It translates as CSARWGEEFF.